This T cell receptor (beta chain) comes out of a study of cytomegalovirus exposure and HLA in healthy donors. Using immunoSEQ multiplex PCR, the repertoire was profiled, and TCRdb retains in-frame clones only, with some absent. The profile covers a few hundred thousand clones, with around 87% appearing a single time and about 0.85% taken by the ten largest. This CDR3 spans 14 amino acids. The V and J genes are TRBV21-1 and TRBJ2-7; the D call TRBD1 from the table was never checked on the DNA. TRBV21-1 is classified as a pseudogene. The sequence was obtained from a woman aged 18-29 years in good health and CMV-seronegative. Sequencing was performed on PBMCs. CDR3 DNA sequence: TGTGCCAGCAGCAAAAGCGCAGGGGGCTACGAGCAGTACTTC. It yields the protein CASSKSAGGYEQYF.